A single sample gave rise to the 4 T cell receptor beta chains below, sequenced in a study of CD8 T cells in ankylosing spondylitis. The study, taken as a whole, reports: Blood from ankylosing spondylitis patients appeared to carry a characteristic roughly eight-variant TCR beta motif.

No cognate antigen is known for these TCRs. In TCRdb, the 5' RACE reads were re-called with MiXCR into one record per CDR3 protein. The sample holds about 500,000 distinct CDR3 sequences; about an eighth are singletons and the top ten take 6.8%. The sequenced sample was blood, either unsorted or a sorted T cell fraction (not recorded which). These receptor sequences come from a male donor with ankylosing spondylitis.

This clonotype occurred a few times. This sequence joins TRBV3-1 and TRBJ1-5; maybe TRBD1 (6 bases). Trimming removed 0 bases from V and 0 bases from J, with 15 bases in between. Germline CDR1 reads LGHDT; CDR2 reads YNNKEL (reference sequence). The CDR3 runs 18 residues. The CDR3 sequence: CASSQDPPGVYSNQPQHF. For the CDR3, the DNA is TGTGCCAGCAGCCAAGATCCTCCAGGGGTCTATAGCAATCAGCCCCAGCATTTT.

This chain connects TRBV10-3 to TRBJ1-5, with D possibly being TRBD1 (5 bases). Trimming shortened V by 8 bases and J by 4 bases, and 12 bases separated the two germline ends. This CDR3 region has 13 residues. Germline V gene sequence: CDR1 ENHRY, CDR2 SYGVKD. CDR3 nucleotide sequence: TGTGCCATCTCCCCGGGGGTGAATCAGCCCCAGCATTTT. Residues: CAISPGVNQPQHF.

This clonotype has more than one count but fewer than ten. This chain links TRBV7-8 with TRBJ1-3; the D gene is possibly TRBD1 (5 bases). Trimming took 5 bases from V and 4 from J, leaving 15 bases between them. Germline values: CDR1 SGHVS, CDR2 FQNEAQ. This CDR3 region has 15 residues. CDR3 nucleotides: TGTGCCAGCAGCCCTCGAGGGGCGAGAGGAAACACCATATATTTT. Translation gives CASSPRGARGNTIYF.

This clonotype came up a few times. The chain combines TRBV7-9 with TRBJ1-3, with D tentatively TRBD1 (6 bases). The CDR3 runs to 14 residues. The V end lost 3 bases, the J end lost 3 bases, and 9 bases lay between the germline ends. Germline V lookup: CDR1 SEHNR, CDR2 FQNEAQ (reference sequence). CDR3 sequence reads: CASSFAGVGNTIYF. The CDR3, as DNA: TGTGCCAGCAGCTTCGCAGGGGTTGGAAACACCATATATTTT.